This record looks at one T cell receptor beta chain sequence and its context. Germline assignment: CDR1 KGHDR and CDR2 SFDVKD. The ends were cut back, 2 bases at V and 5 bases at J, with 4 bases in the middle. CDR3 length: 12 residues. Methods used by the authors: How many nucleated cells were present was estimated from reference gene primer amplification. Data came from immunoSEQ multiplex PCR; TCRdb stores just in-frame clones and leaves some out. Clone size and V and J calls were adopted from that table, with D and trimming inferred from the DNA. This table has more than 75,000 clones, roughly 82% appearing once. The entry originates in a study of blood T cell repertoires in COVID-19. Whole-study context: Acute and convalescent COVID-19 specimens originated in the United States, Italy and Spain.

The chain links TRBV24-1 to TRBJ2-3; the D is unclear. Specimen: peripheral blood. This clonotype was sampled from a man in his sixties with acute or convalescent COVID-19. CDR3 sequence: CATSDWRDTQYF. The CDR3 DNA is TGTGCCACCAGTGATTGGAGAGATACGCAGTATTTT.